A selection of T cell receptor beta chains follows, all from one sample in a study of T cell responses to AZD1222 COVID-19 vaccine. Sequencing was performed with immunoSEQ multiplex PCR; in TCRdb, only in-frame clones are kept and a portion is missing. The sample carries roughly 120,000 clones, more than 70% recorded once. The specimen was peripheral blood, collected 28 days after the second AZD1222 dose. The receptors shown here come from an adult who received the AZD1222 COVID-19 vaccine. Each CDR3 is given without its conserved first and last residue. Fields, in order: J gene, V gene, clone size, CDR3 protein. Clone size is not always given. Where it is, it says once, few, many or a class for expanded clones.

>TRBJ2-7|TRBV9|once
ASSVGGGQGYEQY
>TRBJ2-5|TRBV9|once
ASSVGQGVETQY
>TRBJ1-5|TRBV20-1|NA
SANTRPQH
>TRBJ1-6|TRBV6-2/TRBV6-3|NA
ASSPGSYNSPLH
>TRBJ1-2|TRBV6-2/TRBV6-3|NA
ASCRQGYGYT
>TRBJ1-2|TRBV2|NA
ASSLTGVLYGYT
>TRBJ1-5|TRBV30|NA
AWSTGQFSNQPQH
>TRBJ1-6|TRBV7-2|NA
ASTSGGSSYNSPLH
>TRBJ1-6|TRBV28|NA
ASSLLDSPLH
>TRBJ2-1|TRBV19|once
ASTSGASVHPYNEQF
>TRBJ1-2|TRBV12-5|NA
ASGLVGTGGLRWYGYT
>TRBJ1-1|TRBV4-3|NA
ASSQEGLNTEAF
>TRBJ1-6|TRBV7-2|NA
ASSPAGGTGSPLH
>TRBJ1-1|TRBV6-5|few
ASSYRNTEAF
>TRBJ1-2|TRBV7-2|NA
ASSAKTGFGYT
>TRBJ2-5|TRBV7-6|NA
ASSPSQGGRETQY
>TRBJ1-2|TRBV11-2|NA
ASRREGRVDGYT
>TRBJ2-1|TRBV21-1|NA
ASSKDSGRAADNEQF
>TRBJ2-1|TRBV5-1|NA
ASNEGLVEGEQF
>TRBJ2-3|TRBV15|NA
ATGTGLASSTDTQY
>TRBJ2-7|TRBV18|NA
ASSPDPRGVEQY
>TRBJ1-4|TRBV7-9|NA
ASSNLEGRGWGKLF
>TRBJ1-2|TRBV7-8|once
ASSIYRVPTGANYGYT
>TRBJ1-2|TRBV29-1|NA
SVGAGTKSGYT
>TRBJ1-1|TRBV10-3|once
AIYRGTEAF
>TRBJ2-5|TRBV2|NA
ASKATSGYQETQY
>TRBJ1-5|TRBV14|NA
ASSPGGNQPQH
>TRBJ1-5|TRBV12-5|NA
ASGQRTFRNNQPQH
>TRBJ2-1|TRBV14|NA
ASSQRELWGEQF
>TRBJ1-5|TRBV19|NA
ASSIPPWNSAQH
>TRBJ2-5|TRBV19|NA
ASSIEGPQETQY
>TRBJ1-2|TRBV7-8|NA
ASSLGQGPYGYT
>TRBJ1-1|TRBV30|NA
AWSKQAIVNTEAF
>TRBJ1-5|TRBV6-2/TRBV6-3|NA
ASSSTNQWPQH
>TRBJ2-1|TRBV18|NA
ASSPGTSGEQF
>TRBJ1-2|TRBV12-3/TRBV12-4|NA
ASSFLTDYGYT
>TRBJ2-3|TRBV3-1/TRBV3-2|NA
ATLLAGDARRTDTQY
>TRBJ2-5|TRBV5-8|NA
ASSRGLAGPETQY
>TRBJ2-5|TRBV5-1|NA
ASRQGVKETQY
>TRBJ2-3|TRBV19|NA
ASRSGGFTDTQY
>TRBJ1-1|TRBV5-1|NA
ASSLAGWNTEAF
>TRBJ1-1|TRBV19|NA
ASSRPDTEAF
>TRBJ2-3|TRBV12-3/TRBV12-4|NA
ASSPTEEDTQY